Each of the 19 T cell receptor beta chains below was sequenced from the same sample in a study of OX40 agonist ivuxolimab in advanced cancers. Data came from immunoSEQ multiplex PCR; TCRdb stores just in-frame clones and leaves some out. The sample carries tens of thousands of clones, less than 95% recorded once. Here the sequenced sample was CD4+ or CD8+ T cells sorted from blood, taken in a trial of the OX40 agonist ivuxolimab. These receptor sequences come from an adult with an advanced solid tumor such as melanoma, head and neck, liver or kidney cancer.

The chain links TRBV25-1 to TRBJ2-4, with no clear D. Germline CDR1 MGHDK, CDR2 SYGVNS. V dropped 3 bases and J dropped 15 bases, with 9 bases sitting between them. The CDR3 consists of 10 residues. Written as DNA, the CDR3 is TGTGCCAGCAGTGATTTTATATGGTACTTC. This codes for CASSDFIWYF. Filled out from reference TRBV25-1 and TRBJ2-4, the complete variable domain reads EADIYQTPRYLVIGTGKKITLECSQTMGHDKMYWYQQDPGMELHLIHYSYGVNSTEKGDLSSESTVSRIRTEHFPLTLESARPSHTSQYLCASSDFIWYFGAGTRLSVL.

The chain joins TRBV7-9 to TRBJ2-5; TRBD2 matches 7 bases. Germline V gene sequence: CDR1 SEHNR, CDR2 FQNEAQ (reference sequence). The CDR3 totals 17 residues. V trimming: 5 bases; J trimming: 2 bases; junction bases outside the gene matches: 14. The CDR3 region is CASSPSRAGLGQETQYF. CDR3 in DNA: TGTGCCAGCAGCCCCTCCCGAGCGGGATTAGGACAAGAGACCCAGTACTTC.

This clone was recorded once. The chain recombines TRBV6-6 with TRBJ2-1; D may be TRBD2 (6 bases). Germline CDR1 and CDR2: MNHNY and SVGAGI (reference sequence). V was shortened by 5 bases and J by 3 bases, with 8 bases between the two germline ends. The CDR3 loop spans 13 amino acids. The CDR3 region has the DNA TGTGCCAGCAGTGCGGGGAGCTACAATGAGCAGTTCTTC. It is translated as CASSAGSYNEQFF.

The gene calls are TRBV7-9 and TRBJ1-5; maybe TRBD1 (6 bases). Germline-derived CDR1 and CDR2 are SEHNR and FQNEAQ (reference sequence). V lost 4 bases and J lost 0, with 16 bases in between. The CDR3 totals 17 residues. The CDR3 nucleotides read TGTGCCAGCAGCTCCGAGCAGGGGCCAGATAGCAATCAGCCCCAGCATTTT. Translated: CASSSEQGPDSNQPQHF.

This chain uses TRBV2 with TRBJ1-4; no definite D call. The CDR3 consists of 18 residues. Trimming cost V 2 bases and J 0 bases, with 16 bases left between them. The germline gives CDR1 SNHLY, CDR2 FYNNEI. CDR3 sequence (DNA): TGTGCCAGCAGTGAATTGGCTATACAAGTGGCAACTAATGAAAAACTGTTTTTT. Translation gives CASSELAIQVATNEKLFF.

The chain is built from TRBV28 and TRBJ2-3; 12 positions agree with TRBD2. After removal of 0 bases from V and 0 bases from J, the junction contained 7 bases not matched to a gene. CDR1 MDHEN and CDR2 SYDVKM come from the germline V gene. The CDR3 runs 19 residues. CDR3 loop: CASSLWTSGSPGSTDTQYF. CDR3 DNA sequence: TGTGCCAGCAGTTTATGGACTAGCGGGAGCCCTGGAAGCACAGATACGCAGTATTTT.

This rearrangement joins TRBV27 to TRBJ2-7; possible D gene TRBD2, 6 bases. The germline V gene has CDR1 MNHEY and CDR2 SMNVEV (reference sequence). The V end was cut by 5 bases, the J end by 3 bases, with 14 bases between. This CDR3 comprises 14 residues. Written as DNA, the CDR3 is TGTGCCAGCAGTCCCTCGGGGACTTACTACGAGCAGTACTTC. It translates to CASSPSGTYYEQYF.

This rearrangement joins TRBV2 to TRBJ2-7; no clear D gene. CDR1 and CDR2 (germline): SNHLY, FYNNEI. V gave up 0 bases and J gave up 7 bases, with 7 bases separating them. The CDR3 has 12 amino acids. The CDR3 is CASSEASREQYF. As DNA, the CDR3 is TGTGCCAGCAGTGAAGCAAGTAGGGAGCAGTACTTC. Looking up the rest from reference TRBV2 and TRBJ2-7 gives the full variable domain: EPEVTQTPSHQVTQMGQEVILRCVPISNHLYFYWYRQILGQKVEFLVSFYNNEISEKSEIFDDQFSVERPDGSNFTLKIRSTKLEDSAMYFCASSEASREQYFGPGTRLTVT.

The chain employs TRBV5-4 and TRBJ1-2; possible D gene TRBD1, 5 bases. Trimming removed 1 base at V and 8 bases at J, with 15 bases between. The CDR3 totals 14 residues. Germline CDR1 is SGHNT and CDR2 is YYREEE (reference sequence). The CDR3 is CASSLRWPQGGYTF. The CDR3 bases are TGTGCCAGCAGCTTGCGGTGGCCGCAGGGCGGCTACACCTTC.

The genes are TRBV27 and TRBJ2-7; no definite D call. This CDR3 contains 15 residues. Germline CDR1 is MNHEY and CDR2 is SMNVEV (reference sequence). Trimming took 3 bases from V and 4 from J, leaving 16 bases between them. This CDR3 is CASSFAGRSTYEQYF. The CDR3 DNA is TGTGCCAGCAGTTTCGCAGGCAGATCAACATACGAGCAGTACTTC.

The rearrangement uses TRBV5-1 and TRBJ1-5, with D maybe TRBD1 (6 bases). The CDR3 consists of 15 residues. Per the germline V gene, CDR1 is SGHRS and CDR2 is YFSETQ. Trimming left V 1 base short and J 4 bases short, with 12 bases between. The CDR3 coding sequence is TGCGCCAGCAGCTTGCGGGGGGCGGAAAATCAGCCCCAGCATTTT. Amino acids: CASSLRGAENQPQHF.

The chain recombines TRBV27 with TRBJ2-2; TRBD1 matches at 7 bases. Germline lookup yields CDR1 MNHEY and CDR2 SMNVEV (reference sequence). The J segment lost 1 base and the V segment lost 3 bases, leaving 2 bases of the junction unmatched. This CDR3 spans 15 amino acids. The CDR3 sequence: CASSFDRENTGELFF. CDR3 sequence (DNA): TGTGCCAGCAGTTTCGACAGGGAGAACACCGGGGAGCTGTTTTTT.

The count of this clone is one. The V and J genes are TRBV7-8 and TRBJ2-2; TRBD2 aligns across 8 bases. The CDR3 loop spans 17 amino acids. The V gene end was trimmed by 4 bases and the J gene end by 4 bases; junction bases not matched to a gene: 11. Germline CDR1 and CDR2: SGHVS and FQNEAQ. The CDR3 region is CASSSHPGGPSTGELFF. Written as DNA, the CDR3 is TGTGCCAGCAGCTCCCATCCGGGAGGGCCCAGCACCGGGGAGCTGTTTTTT.

This chain connects TRBV6-5 to TRBJ2-7; 7 nucleotides align to TRBD2. The CDR3 extends over 14 amino acids. CDR1 and CDR2 (germline): MNHEY, SVGAGI. V gave up 2 bases and J gave up 6 bases; unmatched junction bases: 7. CDR3 in DNA: TGTGCCAGCAGTTACGGCGGGAGCGGCTTCGAGCAGTACTTC. This encodes CASSYGGSGFEQYF.

V usage is TRBV9 and J usage is TRBJ2-7; no clear D gene. Germline CDR1 and CDR2: SGDLS and YYNGEE. V was clipped by 4 bases and J by 5 bases, with 16 bases between them. This CDR3 contains 14 residues. The CDR3 sequence is CASSPHSRYHEQYF. The CDR3 nucleotides are TGTGCCAGCAGCCCACATTCTCGGTACCACGAGCAGTACTTC.

The chain couples TRBV6-5 to TRBJ2-2; a possible D gene is TRBD2 (5 bases). The germline gives CDR1 MNHEY, CDR2 SVGAGI. This CDR3 contains 15 residues. V was shortened by 4 bases and J by 1 base, with 10 bases between the two germline ends. The CDR3 spells CASSSLLVNTGELFF. DNA for the CDR3: TGTGCCAGCAGTTCCTTACTAGTGAACACCGGGGAGCTGTTTTTT.

This chain joins TRBV5-4 and TRBJ2-7; 13 nucleotides agree with TRBD2. Trimming removed 3 bases from V and 4 bases from J; junction bases left unmatched: 1. Per germline, CDR1 SGHNT and CDR2 YYREEE (reference sequence). This CDR3 comprises 14 residues. The CDR3 DNA follows: TGTGCCAGCAGCTGGGGACTAGCGGGGTACGAGCAGTACTTC. Protein product: CASSWGLAGYEQYF.

This clone was seen once. This chain connects TRBV4-1 to TRBJ2-7; 10 bases line up with TRBD2. The CDR3 is 18 amino acids. V dropped 6 bases and J dropped 0; count of bases not matched to a gene: 14. CDR1 and CDR2 (germline): MGHRA, YSYEKL. CDR3 amino acids: CASSLTGLAGVSSYEQYF. Here the CDR3 DNA reads TGCGCCAGCAGTCTAACCGGTCTAGCGGGAGTCAGCTCCTACGAGCAGTACTTC.

The chain recombines TRBV7-2 with TRBJ2-1, with 8 bases identical to TRBD2. The germline gives CDR1 SGHTA, CDR2 FQGNSA. V lost 5 bases, J lost 5 bases, and 20 bases stayed unmatched. The CDR3 has 19 amino acids. The CDR3, as DNA: TGTGCCAGCAGCACGGAGGTAGGTTCGGCGGGAGGCGGCAACAATGAGCAGTTCTTC. Encoded protein: CASSTEVGSAGGGNNEQFF.